This TCR beta chain was recovered during a study of cytomegalovirus exposure and HLA in healthy donors. PCR used 60 Vbeta primers and 13 Jbeta primers. Per the study methods: Approximately 11 million of 75 million to 85 million unique TCR beta chains were shared, per a later count. The data were produced by immunoSEQ multiplex PCR, yet TCRdb's version contains in-frame clones alone and is incomplete. The V and J calls and clone size are taken from that table; D and trimming were inferred from the DNA. The table lists roughly 130,000 clones, 60% to 85% of them singletons. Regarding this clone: Other nucleotide sequences from this sample produce the same CDR3.

Germline trimming cut 1 base from V and 6 bases from J; bases unmatched to any gene: 2. CDR3 size: 13 residues. Per the germline V gene, CDR1 is GTSNPN and CDR2 is SVGIG (reference sequence). This clonotype was sampled from a woman aged 40 to 50 in good health and CMV-seronegative. The material sequenced was PBMCs. The rearrangement joins TRBV30 to TRBJ2-2; TRBD1 agrees at 7 bases. The CDR3 coding sequence is TGTGCCTGGAGTGGGACAGGTGCCGGGGAGCTGTTTTTT. It codes for CAWSGTGAGELFF.